What follows are 23 T cell receptor beta chains derived from one specimen sequenced in a study of lymphopenia after photon versus proton radiotherapy. This table comes from immunoSEQ multiplex PCR, and its TCRdb copy is limited to in-frame clones, with some not included. This table has 11,000 to 15,000 clones, 70% to 85% appearing once. Material: peripheral blood, obtained from a patient treated with photon-based radiotherapy. The receptors were sampled from a man aged 45-65 years with gastric cancer.

The chain employs TRBV30 and TRBJ2-1; 9 bases are shared with TRBD2. This CDR3 has 13 amino acids. Germline assignment: CDR1 GTSNPN and CDR2 SVGIG (reference sequence). V was clipped by 1 base and J by 9 bases; unmatched bases: 4. The CDR3 DNA sequence: TGTGCCTGGAGTGCTATGACTAGCGGTGAGCAGTTCTTC. Protein sequence: CAWSAMTSGEQFF.

The chain joins TRBV27 to TRBJ2-2; D ambiguous. Germline CDR1 reads MNHEY; CDR2 reads SMNVEV (reference sequence). The CDR3 length is 19 residues. V was shortened by 0 bases and J by 0 bases, with 17 bases between the two germline ends. In nucleotides, the CDR3 is TGTGCCAGCAGTTTATCACTGTTAAAGGGAAAAACGAACACCGGGGAGCTGTTTTTT. Residues: CASSLSLLKGKTNTGELFF.

In its sample, this clone was seen a few times. The chain combines TRBV7-9 with TRBJ1-2; the D is unclear. V was trimmed by 3 bases and J by 3 bases, leaving 11 bases between them. Germline CDR1 SEHNR, CDR2 FQNEAQ (reference sequence). This CDR3 comprises 14 residues. CDR3: CASSFDGSYYGYTF. In DNA, the CDR3 is TGTGCCAGCAGCTTCGATGGCAGCTACTATGGCTACACCTTC.

The chain uses TRBV6-1 and TRBJ2-5; D not resolved. CDR1 and CDR2 (germline): MNHNS, SASEGT. The germline V and J ends were trimmed by 0 bases and 4 bases, with 9 bases remaining between them. The CDR3 runs to 14 residues. The CDR3 coding sequence is TGTGCCAGCAGTGAAGCAGGGTATCGAGAGACCCAGTACTTC. As protein: CASSEAGYRETQYF.

The chain recombines TRBV7-1 with TRBJ1-2; the D is unclear. TRBV7-1 is an ORF; its function is uncertain. Trimming took off 5 bases at V and 4 bases at J, with 17 bases between the two ends. The CDR3 has 15 residues. The CDR3 DNA sequence: TGTGCCAGCAGCCTGGACGAGGGAAAGACCTATGGCTACACCTTC. Its translation: CASSLDEGKTYGYTF.

The chain joins TRBV5-1 to TRBJ2-7; 7 bases align to TRBD2. The CDR3 is 15 amino acids. After removal of 0 bases from V and 2 bases from J, the junction contained 5 bases not matched to a gene. Germline assignment: CDR1 SGHRS and CDR2 YFSETQ. CDR3 in amino acids: CASSLGPGGTYEQYV. The CDR3 bases are TGCGCCAGCAGCTTGGGCCCCGGGGGGACCTACGAGCAGTACGTC.

This chain connects TRBV6-1 to TRBJ1-2; no definite D call. Trimming shortened V by 4 bases and J by 0 bases, and 12 bases separated the two germline ends. CDR1 and CDR2 from the germline V gene are MNHNS and SASEGT. The CDR3 extends over 15 amino acids. The CDR3 region has the DNA TGTGCCAGCAGTGGGCACGGTGGAGCTAACTATGGCTACACCTTC. This sequence encodes CASSGHGGANYGYTF.

This clone was counted between two and nine times. The rearrangement links TRBV5-1 to TRBJ2-3; 10 nucleotides line up with TRBD2. V trimming: 3 bases; J trimming: 0 bases; junction bases outside the gene matches: 10. Germline CDR1 is SGHRS and CDR2 is YFSETQ. This CDR3 is 18 amino acids long. This CDR3 reads CASSSGAGLAPSTDTQYF. The CDR3, as DNA: TGCGCCAGCAGCTCTGGCGCGGGACTAGCGCCGAGCACAGATACGCAGTATTTT.

This rearrangement joins TRBV19 to TRBJ1-2, with D unclear. Trimming pared 6 bases from V and 5 bases from J, leaving 16 bases between. Per germline, CDR1 LNHDA and CDR2 SQIVND (reference sequence). The CDR3 contains 14 residues. The CDR3 region is CASRLVGDVYGYTF. CDR3 DNA: TGTGCCAGTAGACTTGTTGGGGATGTGTATGGCTACACCTTC.

This clone was seen a single time. The genes are TRBV19 and TRBJ1-3; D is perhaps TRBD1 (5 bases). Trimming removed 3 bases at V and 0 bases at J, with 9 bases between. Germline V gene data show CDR1 as LNHDA and CDR2 as SQIVND (reference sequence). The CDR3 extends over 15 amino acids. The CDR3 DNA is TGTGCCAGTAGTATCCTAGGGGTCTCTGGAAACACCATATATTTT. Residues: CASSILGVSGNTIYF.

This clone was observed a single time. V usage is TRBV5-1 and J usage is TRBJ2-1; 7 bases are shared with TRBD1. Looked up from germline, CDR1 is SGHRS and CDR2 is YFSETQ. Trimming at V came to 4 bases and at J to 8 bases, leaving 9 bases not matched to a gene. CDR3 length: 14 residues. The DNA of the CDR3 is TGCGCCAGCAGCATACCACAGGGGACCGATGAGCAGTTCTTC. Its translation is CASSIPQGTDEQFF.

The chain employs TRBV19 and TRBJ1-6; D not certain. The V gene's germline CDR1 is LNHDA and CDR2 SQIVND (reference sequence). The CDR3 has 12 residues. V was pared by 10 bases and J by 0 bases, with 4 bases between. The chain's CDR3 is CATSSYNSPLHF. CDR3 in DNA: TGTGCCACCTCCTCCTATAATTCACCCCTCCACTTT.

The rearrangement uses TRBV7-2 and TRBJ1-4; D ambiguous. Trimming removed 7 bases at V and 6 bases at J, with 9 bases between. The CDR3 totals 12 residues. Germline lookup yields CDR1 SGHTA and CDR2 FQGNSA. The CDR3 DNA reads TGTGCCAGCAAGGAAGCAGATGAAAAACTGTTTTTT. Encoded protein: CASKEADEKLFF. The complete variable domain, with remaining parts taken from reference TRBV7-2 and TRBJ1-4, reads GAGVSQSPSNKVTEKGKDVELRCDPISGHTALYWYRQSLGQGLEFLIYFQGNSAPDKSGLPSDRFSAERTGGSVSTLTIQRTQQEDSAVYLCASKEADEKLFFGSGTQLSVL.

The V gene is TRBV23-1, the J gene TRBJ1-3; a weak D match, TRBD1 (6 bases). Being an ORF, TRBV23-1 has a function that is uncertain. The CDR3 is 16 residues long. The V gene lost 3 bases and the J gene lost 2 bases, with 14 bases spanning the gap. DNA of the CDR3: TGCGCCAGCAGTCAGTACAGGGACTCTCCTGGAAACACCATATATTTT. This translates into CASSQYRDSPGNTIYF.

The chain couples TRBV10-3 to TRBJ1-6; possibly TRBD1 for D (6 bases). Germline V gene data show CDR1 as ENHRY and CDR2 as SYGVKD. The length of the CDR3 is 14 residues. V lost 4 bases and J lost 5, with 9 bases in between. CDR3: CAISGGGDNSPLHF. CDR3 sequence (DNA): TGTGCCATCAGTGGTGGGGGCGATAATTCACCCCTCCACTTT.

The gene calls are TRBV1 and TRBJ1-2. TRBV1 is designated a pseudogene. The CDR3 is made up of 15 amino acids. The CDR3 protein is CTSSQDTRRANGYTF. The CDR3, as DNA: TGCACCAGCAGCCAAGATACCAGGCGGGCTAATGGCTACACCTTC.

This clone has a handful of counts. The chain recombines TRBV2 with TRBJ2-7; 7 bases align to TRBD1. Unmatched junction bases numbered 6, after V lost 3 bases and J lost 4 bases. CDR3 size: 14 residues. CDR1 is SNHLY, CDR2 FYNNEI, per germline. CDR3 DNA sequence: TGTGCCAGCAGTGACCCGGGACAGCGTTACGAGCAGTACTTC. Translated: CASSDPGQRYEQYF.

This chain uses TRBV13 with TRBJ2-7; TRBD1 agrees at 7 bases. Unmatched junction bases numbered 6, after V lost 4 bases and J lost 0 bases. Germline values: CDR1 PRHDT, CDR2 FYEKMQ (reference sequence). The CDR3 spans 15 residues. This CDR3 reads CASSSKTGYSYEQYV. The CDR3 region has the DNA TGTGCCAGCAGCTCCAAGACAGGGTACTCCTACGAGCAGTACGTC.

This CDR3 reads CASSSYQGSLTEAFF. DNA of the CDR3: TGCGCCAGCAGCTCCTATCAGGGGTCCCTCACTGAAGCTTTCTTT. The V call is TRBV5-1, the J call TRBJ1-1; the D gene is possibly TRBD1 (6 bases). Trimming pared 3 bases from V and 4 bases from J, leaving 16 bases between. The CDR3 length is 15 residues. Germline assignment: CDR1 SGHRS and CDR2 YFSETQ.

The chain links TRBV2 to TRBJ1-1, with unresolved D. This CDR3 is built from 11 residues. The germline V gene encodes CDR1 SNHLY and CDR2 FYNNEI. The V end lost 5 bases, the J end lost 0 bases, and 1 base lay between the germline ends. The CDR3: CASSMNTEAFF. The CDR3 DNA follows: TGTGCCAGCAGTATGAACACTGAAGCTTTCTTT. The whole variable domain, filled in from reference TRBV2 and TRBJ1-1, reads EPEVTQTPSHQVTQMGQEVILRCVPISNHLYFYWYRQILGQKVEFLVSFYNNEISEKSEIFDDQFSVERPDGSNFTLKIRSTKLEDSAMYFCASSMNTEAFFGQGTRLTVV.

The rearrangement links TRBV7-2 to TRBJ1-4; possibly TRBD1 for D (5 bases). V lost 1 base, J lost 0 bases, and 9 bases lay in between. Germline lookup yields CDR1 SGHTA and CDR2 FQGNSA. CDR3 length: 16 amino acids. The chain's CDR3 is CASSLVGGATNEKLFF. CDR3 DNA: TGTGCCAGCAGCTTAGTGGGGGGTGCAACTAATGAAAAACTGTTTTTT.

J is TRBJ2-1 and V is TRBV29-1; weak D call: TRBD2 (6 bases). With 6 bases removed from V and 7 bases from J, the gap between germline ends came to 13 bases. The CDR3 is 12 residues long. CDR1 is SQVTM and CDR2 is ANQGSEA in the germline V gene. Here the CDR3 reads CSVGDFGNEQFF. The CDR3, as DNA: TGCAGCGTCGGGGACTTCGGGAATGAGCAGTTCTTC.

V usage is TRBV6-6 and J usage is TRBJ1-5; TRBD1 matches at 8 bases. The V and J ends lost 6 bases and 4 bases, in that order; junction bases with no gene match: 2. This CDR3 contains 13 residues. Per germline, CDR1 MNHNY and CDR2 SVGAGI (reference sequence). CDR3 loop: CASSRTGNQPQHF. CDR3 bases: TGTGCCAGCAGCCGGACAGGGAATCAGCCCCAGCATTTT.